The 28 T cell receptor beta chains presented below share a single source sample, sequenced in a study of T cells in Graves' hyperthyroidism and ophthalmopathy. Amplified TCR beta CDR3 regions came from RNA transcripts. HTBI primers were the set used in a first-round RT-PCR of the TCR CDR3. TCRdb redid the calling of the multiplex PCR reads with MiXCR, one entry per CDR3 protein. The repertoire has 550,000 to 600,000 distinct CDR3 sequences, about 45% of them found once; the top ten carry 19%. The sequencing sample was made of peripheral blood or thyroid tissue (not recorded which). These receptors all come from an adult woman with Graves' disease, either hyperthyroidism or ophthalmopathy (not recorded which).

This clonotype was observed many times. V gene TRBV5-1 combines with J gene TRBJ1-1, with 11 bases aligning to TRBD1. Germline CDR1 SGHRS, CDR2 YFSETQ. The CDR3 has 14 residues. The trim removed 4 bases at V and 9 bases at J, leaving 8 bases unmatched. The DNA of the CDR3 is TGCGCCAGCAGCCTAGGACAGGGGGCCTTGAAAGCTTTCTTT. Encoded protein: CASSLGQGALKAFF.

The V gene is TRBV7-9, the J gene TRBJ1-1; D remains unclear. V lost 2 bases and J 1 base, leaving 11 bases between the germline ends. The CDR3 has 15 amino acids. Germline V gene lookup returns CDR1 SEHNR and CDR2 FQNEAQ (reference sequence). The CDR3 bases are TGTGCCAGCAGCTTATTTAGGACTGGGAACACTGAAGCTTTCTTT. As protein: CASSLFRTGNTEAFF.

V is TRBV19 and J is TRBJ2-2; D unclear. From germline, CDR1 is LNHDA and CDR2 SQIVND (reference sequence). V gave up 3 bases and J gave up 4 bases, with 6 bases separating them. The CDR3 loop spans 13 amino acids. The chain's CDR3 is CASSIGLTGELFF. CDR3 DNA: TGTGCCAGTAGTATTGGCCTCACCGGGGAGCTGTTTTTT.

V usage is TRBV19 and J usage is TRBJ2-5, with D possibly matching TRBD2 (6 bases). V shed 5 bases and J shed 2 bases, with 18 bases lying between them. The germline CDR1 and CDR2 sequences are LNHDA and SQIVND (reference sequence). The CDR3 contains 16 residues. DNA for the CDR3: TGTGCCAGTAGTCTTTCCGGGACTGGATTTCAAGAGACCCAGTACTTC. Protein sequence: CASSLSGTGFQETQYF.

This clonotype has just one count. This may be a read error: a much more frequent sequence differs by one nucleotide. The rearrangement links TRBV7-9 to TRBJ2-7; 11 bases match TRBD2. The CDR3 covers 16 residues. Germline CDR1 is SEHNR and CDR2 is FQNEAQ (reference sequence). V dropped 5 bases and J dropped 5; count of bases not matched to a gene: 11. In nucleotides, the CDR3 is TGTGCCAGCAGCGTCCTCCTAGCGGGAGGAGCCCACGAGCAGTACTTC. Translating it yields CASSVLLAGGAHEQYF.

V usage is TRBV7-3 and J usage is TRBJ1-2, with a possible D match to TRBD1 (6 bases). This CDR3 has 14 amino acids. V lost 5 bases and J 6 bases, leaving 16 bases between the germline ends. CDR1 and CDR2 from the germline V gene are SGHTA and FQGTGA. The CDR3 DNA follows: TGTGCCAGCAGCGTCTACAGGGAAGGGGATGGCTACACCTTC. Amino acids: CASSVYREGDGYTF.

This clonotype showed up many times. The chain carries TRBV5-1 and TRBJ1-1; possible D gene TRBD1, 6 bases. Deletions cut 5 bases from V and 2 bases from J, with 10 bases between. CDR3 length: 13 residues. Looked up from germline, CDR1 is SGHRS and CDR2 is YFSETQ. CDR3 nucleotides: TGCGCCAGCAGAGCCAGGGGCAACACTGAAGCTTTCTTT. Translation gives CASRARGNTEAFF.

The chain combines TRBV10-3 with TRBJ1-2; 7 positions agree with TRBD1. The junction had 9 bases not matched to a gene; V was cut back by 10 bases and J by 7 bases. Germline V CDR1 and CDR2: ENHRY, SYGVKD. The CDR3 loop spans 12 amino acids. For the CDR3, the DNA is TGTGCCAACAGAGGGGGCGCGGCTGGCTACACCTTC. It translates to CANRGGAAGYTF.

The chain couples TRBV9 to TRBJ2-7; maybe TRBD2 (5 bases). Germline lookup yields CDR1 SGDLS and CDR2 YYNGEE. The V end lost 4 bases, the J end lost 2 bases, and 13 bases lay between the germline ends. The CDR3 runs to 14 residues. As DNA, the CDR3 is TGTGCCAGCAGCCCGCAAGGGAGCGCCTACGAGCAGTACTTC. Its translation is CASSPQGSAYEQYF.

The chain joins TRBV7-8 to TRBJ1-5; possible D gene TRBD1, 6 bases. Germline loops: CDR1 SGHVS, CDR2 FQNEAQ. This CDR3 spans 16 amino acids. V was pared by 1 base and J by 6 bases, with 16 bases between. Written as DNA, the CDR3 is TGTGCCAGCAGCTTAGGGGACACTCCCGGGACTCAGCCCCAGCATTTT. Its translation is CASSLGDTPGTQPQHF.

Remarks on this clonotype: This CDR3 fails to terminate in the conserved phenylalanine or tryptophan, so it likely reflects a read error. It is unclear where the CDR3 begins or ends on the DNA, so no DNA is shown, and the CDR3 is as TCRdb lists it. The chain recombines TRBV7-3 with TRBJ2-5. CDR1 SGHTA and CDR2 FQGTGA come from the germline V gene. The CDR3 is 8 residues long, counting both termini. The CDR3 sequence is CASSLTFS.

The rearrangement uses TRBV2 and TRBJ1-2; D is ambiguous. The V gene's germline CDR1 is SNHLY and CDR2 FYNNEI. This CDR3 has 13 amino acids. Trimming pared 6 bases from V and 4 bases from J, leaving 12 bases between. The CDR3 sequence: CASSDGISYGYTF. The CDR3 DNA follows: TGTGCCAGCAGCGACGGGATCTCCTATGGCTACACCTTC.

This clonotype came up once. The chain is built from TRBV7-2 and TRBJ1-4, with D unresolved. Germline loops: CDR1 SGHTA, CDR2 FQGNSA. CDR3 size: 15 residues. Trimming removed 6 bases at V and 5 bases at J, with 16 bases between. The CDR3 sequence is CASRLRRMPNEKLFF. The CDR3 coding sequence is TGTGCCAGCAGGCTTAGACGAATGCCAAATGAAAAACTGTTTTTT.

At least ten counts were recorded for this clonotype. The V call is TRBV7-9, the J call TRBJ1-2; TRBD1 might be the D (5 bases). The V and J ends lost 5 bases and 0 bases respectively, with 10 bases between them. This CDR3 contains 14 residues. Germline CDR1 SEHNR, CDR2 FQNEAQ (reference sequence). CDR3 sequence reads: CASSAGTANYGYTF. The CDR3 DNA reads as TGTGCCAGCAGCGCTGGGACGGCTAACTATGGCTACACCTTC.

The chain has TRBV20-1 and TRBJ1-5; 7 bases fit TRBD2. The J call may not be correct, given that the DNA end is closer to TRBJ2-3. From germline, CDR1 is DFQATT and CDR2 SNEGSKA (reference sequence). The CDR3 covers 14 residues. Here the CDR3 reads CSARDRGRADTQYF. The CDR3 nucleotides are TGCAGTGCTAGAGATCGGGGGAGGGCAGATACGCAGTATTTT.

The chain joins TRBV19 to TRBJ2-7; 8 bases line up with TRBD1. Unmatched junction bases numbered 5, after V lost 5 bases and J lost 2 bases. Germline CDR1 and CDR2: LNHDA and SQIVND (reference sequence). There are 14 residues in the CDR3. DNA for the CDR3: TGTGCCAGTAGTTTCTCGACAGGGGCCTACGAGCAGTACTTC. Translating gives CASSFSTGAYEQYF.

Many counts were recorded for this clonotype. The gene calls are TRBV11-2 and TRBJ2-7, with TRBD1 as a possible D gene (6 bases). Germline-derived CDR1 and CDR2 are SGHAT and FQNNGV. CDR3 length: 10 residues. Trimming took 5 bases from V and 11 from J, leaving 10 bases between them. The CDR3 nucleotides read TGTGCCAGCAGCGCAGGGGTAAAGTACTTC. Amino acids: CASSAGVKYF.

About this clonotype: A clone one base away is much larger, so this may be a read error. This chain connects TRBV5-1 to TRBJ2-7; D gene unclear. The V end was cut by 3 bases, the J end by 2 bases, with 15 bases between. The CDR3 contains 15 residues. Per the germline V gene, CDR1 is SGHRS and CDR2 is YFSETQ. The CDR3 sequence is CASSYDKELPYEQYF. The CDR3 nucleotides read TGCGCCAGCAGCTACGACAAGGAACTACCCTACGAGCAGTACTTC.

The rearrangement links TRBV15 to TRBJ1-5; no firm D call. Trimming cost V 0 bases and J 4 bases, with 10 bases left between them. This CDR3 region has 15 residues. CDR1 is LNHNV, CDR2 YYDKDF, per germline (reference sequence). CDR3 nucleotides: TGTGCCACCAGCAGAGATCAGGTCAGAAATCAGCCCCAGCATTTT. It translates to CATSRDQVRNQPQHF.

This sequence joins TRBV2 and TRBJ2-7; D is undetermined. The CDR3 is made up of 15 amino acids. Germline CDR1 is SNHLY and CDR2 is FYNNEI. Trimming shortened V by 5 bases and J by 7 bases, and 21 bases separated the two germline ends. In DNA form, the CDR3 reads TGTGCCAGCAGTATTCCTATGGGTGCTACTTGGGAGCAGTACTTC. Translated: CASSIPMGATWEQYF.

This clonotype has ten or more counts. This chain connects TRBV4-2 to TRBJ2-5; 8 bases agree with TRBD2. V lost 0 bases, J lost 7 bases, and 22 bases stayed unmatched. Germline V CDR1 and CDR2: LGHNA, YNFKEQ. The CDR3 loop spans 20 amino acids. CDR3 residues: CASSQERDTGIAGRAGTQYF. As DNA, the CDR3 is TGTGCCAGCAGCCAAGAAAGGGACACCGGAATAGCGGGACGAGCCGGGACCCAGTACTTC.

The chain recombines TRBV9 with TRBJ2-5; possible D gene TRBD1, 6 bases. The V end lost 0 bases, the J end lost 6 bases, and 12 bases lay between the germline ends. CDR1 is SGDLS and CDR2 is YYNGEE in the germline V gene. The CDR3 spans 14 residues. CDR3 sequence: CASSVESGTQTQYF. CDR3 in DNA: TGTGCCAGCAGCGTAGAATCGGGGACACAGACCCAGTACTTC.

The CDR3 loop is CSLGGGREQYF. The CDR3 DNA reads as TGCAGCTTGGGCGGAGGACGCGAGCAGTACTTC. The rearrangement links TRBV29-1 to TRBJ2-7, with D possibly TRBD2 on 5 matching bases. Germline-derived CDR1 and CDR2 are SQVTM and ANQGSEA. Trimming took off 8 bases at V and 6 bases at J, with 14 bases between the two ends. The CDR3 sequence is 11 residues long.

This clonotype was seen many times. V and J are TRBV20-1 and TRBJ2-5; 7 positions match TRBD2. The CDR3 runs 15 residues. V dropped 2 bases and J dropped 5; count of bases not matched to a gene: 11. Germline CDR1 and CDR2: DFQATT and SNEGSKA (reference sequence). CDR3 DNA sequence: TGCAGTGCTAGATATGGGGGGGGAAAGATGGAGACCCAGTACTTC. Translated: CSARYGGGKMETQYF.

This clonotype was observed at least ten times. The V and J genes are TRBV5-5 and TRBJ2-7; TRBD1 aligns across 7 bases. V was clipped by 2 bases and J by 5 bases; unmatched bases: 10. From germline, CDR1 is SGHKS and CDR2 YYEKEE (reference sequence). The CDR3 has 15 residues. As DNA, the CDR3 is TGTGCCAGCAGCTTATCAGACAGGGTGGCCCACGAGCAGTACTTC. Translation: CASSLSDRVAHEQYF.

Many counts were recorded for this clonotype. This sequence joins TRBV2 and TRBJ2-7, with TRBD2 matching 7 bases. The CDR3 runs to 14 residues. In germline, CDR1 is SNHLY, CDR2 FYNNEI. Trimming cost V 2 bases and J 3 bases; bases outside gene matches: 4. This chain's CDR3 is CASSELGGDYEQYF. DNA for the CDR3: TGTGCCAGCAGTGAATTGGGGGGGGACTACGAGCAGTACTTC. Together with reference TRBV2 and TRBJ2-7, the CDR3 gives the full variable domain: EPEVTQTPSHQVTQMGQEVILRCVPISNHLYFYWYRQILGQKVEFLVSFYNNEISEKSEIFDDQFSVERPDGSNFTLKIRSTKLEDSAMYFCASSELGGDYEQYFGPGTRLTVT.

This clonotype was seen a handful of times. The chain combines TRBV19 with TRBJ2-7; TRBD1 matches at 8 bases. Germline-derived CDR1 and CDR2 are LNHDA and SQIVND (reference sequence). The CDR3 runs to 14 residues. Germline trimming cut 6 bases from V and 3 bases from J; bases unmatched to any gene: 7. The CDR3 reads CASSLTGTGYEQYF. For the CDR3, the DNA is TGTGCCAGTAGCCTTACCGGGACAGGCTACGAGCAGTACTTC.

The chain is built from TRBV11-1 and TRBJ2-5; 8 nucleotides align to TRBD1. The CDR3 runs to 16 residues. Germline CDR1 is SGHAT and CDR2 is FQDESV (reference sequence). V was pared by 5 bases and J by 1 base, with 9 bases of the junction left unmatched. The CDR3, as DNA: TGTGCCAGCAGCAGGAGACCAGGGGGCCCCCAAGAGACCCAGTACTTC. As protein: CASSRRPGGPQETQYF.